Each of the 26 T cell receptor beta chains below was sequenced from the same sample in a study of cytomegalovirus exposure and HLA in healthy donors. The study ran its PCR with 60 Vbeta and 13 Jbeta primers. The data were produced by immunoSEQ multiplex PCR, yet TCRdb's version contains in-frame clones alone and is incomplete. The table records some 200,000 clones, 78% of them present only once. Sequenced material: PBMCs. These receptors all come from a female donor in good health and CMV-seronegative.

V is TRBV5-1 and J is TRBJ2-7, with 10 bases identical to TRBD1. The CDR3 totals 18 residues. The junction had 14 bases not matched to a gene; V was cut back by 1 base and J by 4 bases. CDR1 is SGHRS, CDR2 YFSETQ, per germline. The DNA for the CDR3 is TGCGCCAGCAGCTTGTGGGGTCGGGGACAGGGGCGTGGGTACGAGCAGTACTTC. Protein product: CASSLWGRGQGRGYEQYF.

The gene calls are TRBV5-1 and TRBJ2-1; 14 bases are a match to TRBD2. CDR1 is SGHRS, CDR2 YFSETQ, per germline. V trimming: 4 bases; J trimming: 7 bases; junction bases outside the gene matches: 4. The CDR3 consists of 15 residues. The CDR3 region is CASSPGLAGANEQFF. CDR3 nucleotide sequence: TGCGCCAGCAGCCCGGGACTAGCGGGGGCTAATGAGCAGTTCTTC.

The V and J genes are TRBV30 and TRBJ2-7; 12 nucleotides line up with TRBD2. The ends lost 1 base at V and 1 base at J; junction bases unmatched: 5. The CDR3 loop spans 16 amino acids. Germline V gene sequence: CDR1 GTSNPN, CDR2 SVGIG (reference sequence). This chain's CDR3 is CAWSETSGSGSYEQYF. The CDR3 region has the DNA TGTGCCTGGAGTGAGACTAGCGGGAGTGGGTCCTACGAGCAGTACTTC.

CDR3 coding DNA: TGTGCCAGCCAATTTTTCCGGACAGGGGAGGAGACAGCCAAAAACATTCAGTACTTC. As protein: CASQFFRTGEETAKNIQYF. The J gene is TRBJ2-4, the V gene TRBV2; 9 nucleotides agree with TRBD1. Unmatched junction bases numbered 17, after V lost 8 bases and J lost 0 bases. This CDR3 is 19 amino acids long. The germline V gene encodes CDR1 SNHLY and CDR2 FYNNEI. Combining the CDR3 with reference TRBV2 and TRBJ2-4 gives the whole variable domain EPEVTQTPSHQVTQMGQEVILRCVPISNHLYFYWYRQILGQKVEFLVSFYNNEISEKSEIFDDQFSVERPDGSNFTLKIRSTKLEDSAMYFCASQFFRTGEETAKNIQYFGAGTRLSVL.

As to this clone: One end of the junction does not line up with germline, which may come from a read error. V is TRBV7-9 and J is TRBJ2-7; 7 bases map to TRBD1. Germline V gives CDR1 SEHNR, CDR2 FQNEAQ (reference sequence). The CDR3 length is 13 residues. CDR3 loop: CSSSSGQSYEQYF. CDR3 in DNA: TGTTCCAGCAGCTCGGGACAGTCCTACGAGCAGTACTTC.

This clone appeared a few times. The chain employs TRBV6-5 and TRBJ1-2; TRBD1 agrees at 8 bases. This CDR3 is built from 14 residues. The trim removed 8 bases at V and 6 bases at J, leaving 11 bases unmatched. The germline CDR1 and CDR2 sequences are MNHEY and SVGAGI. As DNA, the CDR3 is TGTGCCAGCCGACAGGGGCCAGGAAGAAATGGCTACACCTTC. The encoded protein is CASRQGPGRNGYTF.

DNA of the CDR3: TGTGCCAGCAGCTTACTTGGGGGCGGCACCGGGGAGCTGTTTTTT. It encodes CASSLLGGGTGELFF. V is TRBV7-2 and J is TRBJ2-2, with a weak D call TRBD1 (6 bases). Germline assignment: CDR1 SGHTA and CDR2 FQGNSA. The CDR3 runs 15 residues. Trimming cost V 2 bases and J 4 bases, with 11 bases left between them.

V gene TRBV28 combines with J gene TRBJ2-7; 8 bases agree with TRBD1. Germline loops: CDR1 MDHEN, CDR2 SYDVKM. The CDR3 length is 13 residues. J was trimmed by 7 bases and V by 7 bases; bases with no gene match: 9. The CDR3 DNA sequence: TGTGCCAGCAAGGGGGCAGGGGGCAGGGAGCAGTACTTC. As protein: CASKGAGGREQYF.

A single count supports this clone. The chain couples TRBV4-1 to TRBJ2-7; D unresolved. The CDR3 has 13 residues. Germline values: CDR1 MGHRA, CDR2 YSYEKL. V lost 2 bases to trimming and J lost 0 bases, with 5 bases between them. CDR3 bases: TGCGCCAGCAGCCAACCTTACTCCTACGAGCAGTACTTC. It specifies CASSQPYSYEQYF.

The V and J genes are TRBV6-5 and TRBJ1-2; TRBD1 aligns across 10 bases. The CDR3 spans 14 residues. Looked up from germline, CDR1 is MNHEY and CDR2 is SVGAGI. Losses at the gene ends were 2 bases for V and 3 bases for J; bases not matched to a gene: 0. In nucleotides, the CDR3 is TGTGCCAGCAGTTACGGGACAGGGGACTATGGCTACACCTTC. Residues: CASSYGTGDYGYTF.

V is TRBV19 and J is TRBJ1-6; 8 nucleotides align to TRBD1. The CDR3 is 16 residues long. The germline gives CDR1 LNHDA, CDR2 SQIVND (reference sequence). V gave up 0 bases and J gave up 9 bases; unmatched junction bases: 7. CDR3 sequence (DNA): TGTGCCAGTAGTATAGACCCGACAGGGGTGAGTTCACCCCTCCACTTT. Translating gives CASSIDPTGVSSPLHF.

V and J are TRBV14 and TRBJ2-5; D is uncertain. Judging by the DNA end, TRBJ2-7 fits better; the J call may be wrong. CDR1 SGHDN and CDR2 FVKESK come from the germline V gene. There are 11 residues in the CDR3. The CDR3 nucleotides read TGTGCCAGCAGCCAAGGGTACGAGCAGTACTTC. Translating gives CASSQGYEQYF.

This sequence joins TRBV5-8 and TRBJ2-1; TRBD2 aligns across 9 bases. The J segment lost 4 bases and the V segment lost 4 bases, leaving 3 bases of the junction unmatched. This CDR3 has 14 amino acids. Germline V lookup: CDR1 SGHTS, CDR2 YDEGEE. The CDR3 DNA reads as TGTGCCAGCAGCGGAGGACTAGCGTACAATGAGCAGTTCTTC. Protein sequence: CASSGGLAYNEQFF.

The chain carries TRBV19 and TRBJ2-1; the D gene is possibly TRBD2 (6 bases). The V end lost 3 bases, the J end lost 7 bases, and 13 bases lay between the germline ends. Germline V gene data show CDR1 as LNHDA and CDR2 as SQIVND (reference sequence). This CDR3 is built from 14 residues. For the CDR3, the DNA is TGTGCCAGTAGTATTCAGAGGGACTTTAATGAGCAGTTCTTC. Protein sequence: CASSIQRDFNEQFF. Full variable domain (remainder filled in from reference TRBV19 and TRBJ2-1): DGGITQSPKYLFRKEGQNVTLSCEQNLNHDAMYWYRQDPGQGLRLIYYSQIVNDFQKGDIAEGYSVSREKKESFPLTVTSAQKNPTAFYLCASSIQRDFNEQFFGPGTRLTVL.

This CDR3 reads CAISEQGYEQYF. The DNA for the CDR3 is TGTGCCATCAGTGAGCAGGGCTACGAGCAGTACTTC. The chain recombines TRBV10-3 with TRBJ2-7; the D gene is possibly TRBD1 (5 bases). The CDR3 covers 12 residues. The germline V gene encodes CDR1 ENHRY and CDR2 SYGVKD. V was cut by 2 bases and J by 3 bases, with 5 bases left in between.

The CDR3 DNA is TGCGCCAGCACCCCGGTGGAACGGGGATGGTCACCCCTCCACTTT. Protein: CASTPVERGWSPLHF. The J gene is TRBJ1-6, the V gene TRBV10-2; D remains unclear. Germline CDR1 reads WSHSY; CDR2 reads SAAADI. Trimming took 7 bases from V and 10 from J, leaving 20 bases between them. This CDR3 contains 15 residues.

The chain carries TRBV5-4 and TRBJ1-2; TRBD1 agrees at 10 bases. This CDR3 comprises 14 residues. Losses at the gene ends were 3 bases for V and 4 bases for J; bases not matched to a gene: 3. In germline, CDR1 is SGHNT, CDR2 YYREEE (reference sequence). CDR3 sequence (DNA): TGTGCCAGCAGCTGGGACAGGGGACTCTATGGCTACACCTTC. Amino acid sequence: CASSWDRGLYGYTF. The variable domain in full, with the rest retrieved from reference TRBV5-4 and TRBJ1-2, is ETGVTQSPTHLIKTRGQQVTLRCSSQSGHNTVSWYQQALGQGPQFIFQYYREEENGRGNFPPRFSGLQFPNYSSELNVNALELDDSALYLCASSWDRGLYGYTFGSGTRLTVV.

Concerning this clone itself: This same CDR3 is encoded by further DNA sequences in the sample. The chain links TRBV5-6 to TRBJ2-7; the match to TRBD1 covers 9 bases. Germline CDR1 is SGHDT and CDR2 is YYEEEE. CDR3 length: 12 amino acids. With V trimmed by 5 bases and J by 7 bases, 4 bases remained unmatched. CDR3 amino acids: CASRQGAREQYF. The CDR3 DNA reads as TGTGCCAGCAGACAGGGGGCGCGGGAGCAGTACTTC.

This chain links TRBV28 with TRBJ1-2, with TRBD1 matching over 7 bases. The junction had 12 bases not matched to a gene; V was cut back by 7 bases and J by 10 bases. The germline V gene has CDR1 MDHEN and CDR2 SYDVKM. The CDR3 has 13 residues. As DNA, the CDR3 is TGTGCCAGCAACCTACAGGACAGGACATTCTACACCTTC. This gives the protein CASNLQDRTFYTF.

V and J are TRBV6-1 and TRBJ2-7, with TRBD2 as a possible D gene (6 bases). The CDR3 consists of 14 residues. V lost 1 base to trimming and J lost 4 bases, with 11 bases between them. Germline assignment: CDR1 MNHNS and CDR2 SASEGT. As DNA, the CDR3 is TGTGCCAGCAGTGAAGGCGGGGACCTATACGAGCAGTACTTC. Amino acids: CASSEGGDLYEQYF.

V gene TRBV7-8 combines with J gene TRBJ2-3; TRBD2 might be the D (6 bases). This CDR3 comprises 16 residues. Looked up from germline, CDR1 is SGHVS and CDR2 is FQNEAQ. Trimming shortened V by 0 bases and J by 2 bases, and 12 bases separated the two germline ends. In DNA form, the CDR3 reads TGTGCCAGCAGCTTAGCGGGACTTCTACTCACAGATACGCAGTATTTT. Protein sequence: CASSLAGLLLTDTQYF. The whole variable domain, remainder taken from reference TRBV7-8 and TRBJ2-3, is GAGVSQSPRYKVAKRGQDVALRCDPISGHVSLFWYQQALGQGPEFLTYFQNEAQLDKSGLPSDRFFAERPEGSVSTLKIQRTQQEDSAVYLCASSLAGLLLTDTQYFGPGTRLTVL.

This clone was picked up a small number of times. This chain joins TRBV28 and TRBJ1-5; the match to TRBD1 covers 8 bases. The V segment lost 4 bases and the J segment 2 bases; nucleotides outside the gene matches: 16. This CDR3 region has 19 residues. Germline assignment: CDR1 MDHEN and CDR2 SYDVKM. CDR3 loop: CASSSGQGWGIRRNQPQHF. DNA of the CDR3: TGTGCCAGCAGTTCCGGACAGGGATGGGGTATTAGGCGCAATCAGCCCCAGCATTTT.

This clone has a single count. The CDR3, as DNA: TGTGCCATCAGCATGGACAGGGGGCCCTATGGCTACACCTTC. It translates to CAISMDRGPYGYTF. This sequence joins TRBV10-3 and TRBJ1-2, with 11 positions matching TRBD1. V lost 6 bases, J lost 4 bases, and 4 bases stayed unmatched. CDR3 length: 14 amino acids. The germline gives CDR1 ENHRY, CDR2 SYGVKD.

This chain links TRBV6-1 with TRBJ2-1; possibly TRBD2 for D (6 bases). The germline V gene has CDR1 MNHNS and CDR2 SASEGT. The CDR3 has 10 residues. V lost 8 bases, J lost 10 bases, and 9 bases lay in between. The chain's CDR3 is CASEEGEQFF. The CDR3 DNA is TGTGCCAGCGAGGAGGGAGAGCAGTTCTTC.

The chain employs TRBV6-1 and TRBJ1-2; 11 nucleotides match TRBD1. Germline V gene data show CDR1 as MNHNS and CDR2 as SASEGT. The CDR3 has 15 residues. With 1 base clipped from V and 2 bases from J, the junction kept 0 bases outside the gene matches. CDR3 sequence: CASSEGTGGNYGYTF. The CDR3 nucleotides read TGTGCCAGCAGTGAAGGGACAGGGGGCAACTATGGCTACACCTTC.

V gene TRBV5-3 combines with J gene TRBJ1-2; TRBD1 might be the D (5 bases). TRBV5-3 counts as an open reading frame of uncertain function. V gave up 0 bases and J gave up 6 bases, with 12 bases separating them. The CDR3 runs 14 residues. The CDR3 loop is CARSLAGGEDGYTF. In DNA form, the CDR3 reads TGTGCCAGAAGCTTGGCCGGGGGTGAGGATGGCTACACCTTC.